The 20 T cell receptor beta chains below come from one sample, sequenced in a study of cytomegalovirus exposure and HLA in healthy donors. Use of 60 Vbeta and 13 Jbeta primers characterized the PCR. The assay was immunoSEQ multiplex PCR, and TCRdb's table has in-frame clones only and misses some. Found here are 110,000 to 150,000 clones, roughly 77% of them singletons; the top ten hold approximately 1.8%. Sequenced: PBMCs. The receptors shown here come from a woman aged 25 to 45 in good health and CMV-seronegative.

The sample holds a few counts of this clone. DNA of the CDR3: TGTGCCAGCATACCAGGGGTTGGTGGGACCGGGGAGCTGTTTTTT. Translating gives CASIPGVGGTGELFF. This rearrangement joins TRBV6-1 to TRBJ2-2; TRBD1 is a possible D gene (6 bases). This CDR3 has 15 amino acids. V lost 7 bases to trimming and J lost 5 bases, with 17 bases between them. CDR1 is MNHNS and CDR2 is SASEGT in the germline V gene.

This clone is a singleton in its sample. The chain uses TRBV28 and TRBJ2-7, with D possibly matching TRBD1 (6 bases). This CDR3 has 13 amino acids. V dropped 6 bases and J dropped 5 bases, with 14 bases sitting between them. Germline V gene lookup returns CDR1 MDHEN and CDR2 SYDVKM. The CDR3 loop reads CASSSPYRDEQYV. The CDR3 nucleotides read TGTGCCAGCAGCTCCCCCTACAGGGACGAGCAGTACGTC.

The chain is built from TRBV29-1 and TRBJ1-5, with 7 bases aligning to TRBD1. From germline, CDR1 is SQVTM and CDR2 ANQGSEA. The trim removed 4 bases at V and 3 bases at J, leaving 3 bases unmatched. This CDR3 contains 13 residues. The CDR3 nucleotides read TGCAGCGTTGGACAGGGTCTCAATCAGCCCCAGCATTTT. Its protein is CSVGQGLNQPQHF.

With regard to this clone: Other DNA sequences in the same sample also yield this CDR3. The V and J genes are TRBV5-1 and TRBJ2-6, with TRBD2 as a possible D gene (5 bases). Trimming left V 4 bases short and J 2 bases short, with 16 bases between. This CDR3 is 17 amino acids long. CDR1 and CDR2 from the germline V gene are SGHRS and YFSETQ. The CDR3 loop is CASSLASSGTGANVLTF. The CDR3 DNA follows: TGCGCCAGCAGCCTGGCCTCTTCGGGGACTGGGGCCAACGTCCTGACTTTC.

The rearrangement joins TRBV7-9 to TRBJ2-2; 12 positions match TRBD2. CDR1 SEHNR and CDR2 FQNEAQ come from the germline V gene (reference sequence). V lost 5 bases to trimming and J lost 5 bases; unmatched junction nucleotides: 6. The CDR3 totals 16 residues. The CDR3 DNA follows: TGTGCCAGCAGCGAACTAGCGGGAGGCCTGACCGGGGAGCTGTTTTTT. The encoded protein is CASSELAGGLTGELFF.

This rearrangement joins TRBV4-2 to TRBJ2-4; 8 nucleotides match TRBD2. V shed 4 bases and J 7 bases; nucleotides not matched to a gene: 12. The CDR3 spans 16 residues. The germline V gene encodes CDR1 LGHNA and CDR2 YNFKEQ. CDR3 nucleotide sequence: TGTGCCAGCAGCCCCGGGGGGGGGTACTCCGAGAACATTCAGTACTTC. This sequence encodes CASSPGGGYSENIQYF.

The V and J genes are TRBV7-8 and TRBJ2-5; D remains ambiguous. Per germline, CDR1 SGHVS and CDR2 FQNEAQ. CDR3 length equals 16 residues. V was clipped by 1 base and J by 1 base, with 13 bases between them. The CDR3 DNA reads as TGTGCCAGCAGCTTAGTGAATTTGGCGGTCCAAGAGACCCAGTACTTC. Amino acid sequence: CASSLVNLAVQETQYF.

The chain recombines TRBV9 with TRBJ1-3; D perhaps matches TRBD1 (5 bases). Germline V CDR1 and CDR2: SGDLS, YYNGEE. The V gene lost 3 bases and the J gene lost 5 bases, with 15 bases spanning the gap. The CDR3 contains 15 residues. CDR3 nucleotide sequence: TGTGCCAGCAGCGCCCCCGGGGGACCAAGAAACACCATATATTTT. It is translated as CASSAPGGPRNTIYF. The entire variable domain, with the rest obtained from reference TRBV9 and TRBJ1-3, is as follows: DSGVTQTPKHLITATGQRVTLRCSPRSGDLSVYWYQQSLDQGLQFLIQYYNGEERAKGNILERFSAQQFPDLHSELNLSSLELGDSALYFCASSAPGGPRNTIYFGEGSWLTVV.

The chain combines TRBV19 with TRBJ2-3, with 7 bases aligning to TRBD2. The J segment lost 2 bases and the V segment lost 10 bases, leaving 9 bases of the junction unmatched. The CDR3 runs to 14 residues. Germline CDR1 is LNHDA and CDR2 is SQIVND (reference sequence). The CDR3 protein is CATKKAGNTDTQYF. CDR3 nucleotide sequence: TGTGCCACTAAGAAAGCGGGAAACACAGATACGCAGTATTTT.

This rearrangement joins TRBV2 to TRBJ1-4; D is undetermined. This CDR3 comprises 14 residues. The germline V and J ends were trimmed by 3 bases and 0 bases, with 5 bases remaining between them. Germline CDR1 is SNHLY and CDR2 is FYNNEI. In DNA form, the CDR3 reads TGTGCCAGCAGTGAGGAGACAACTAATGAAAAACTGTTTTTT. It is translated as CASSEETTNEKLFF. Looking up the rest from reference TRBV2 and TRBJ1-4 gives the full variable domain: EPEVTQTPSHQVTQMGQEVILRCVPISNHLYFYWYRQILGQKVEFLVSFYNNEISEKSEIFDDQFSVERPDGSNFTLKIRSTKLEDSAMYFCASSEETTNEKLFFGSGTQLSVL.

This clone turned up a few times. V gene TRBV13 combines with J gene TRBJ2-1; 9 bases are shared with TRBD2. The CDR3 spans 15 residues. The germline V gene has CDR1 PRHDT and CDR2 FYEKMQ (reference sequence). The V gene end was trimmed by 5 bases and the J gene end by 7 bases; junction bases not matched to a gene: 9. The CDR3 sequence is CASSPVAGVSNEQFF. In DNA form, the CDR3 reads TGTGCCAGCAGCCCGGTAGCGGGGGTCTCGAATGAGCAGTTCTTC.

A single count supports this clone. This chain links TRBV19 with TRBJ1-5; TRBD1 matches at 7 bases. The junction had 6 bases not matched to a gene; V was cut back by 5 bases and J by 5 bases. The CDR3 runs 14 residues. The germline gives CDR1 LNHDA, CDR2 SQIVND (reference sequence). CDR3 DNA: TGTGCCAGTAGTTTTGACAGGGCTTATCAGCCCCAGCATTTT. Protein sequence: CASSFDRAYQPQHF. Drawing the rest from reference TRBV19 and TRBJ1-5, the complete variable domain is DGGITQSPKYLFRKEGQNVTLSCEQNLNHDAMYWYRQDPGQGLRLIYYSQIVNDFQKGDIAEGYSVSREKKESFPLTVTSAQKNPTAFYLCASSFDRAYQPQHFGDGTRLSIL.

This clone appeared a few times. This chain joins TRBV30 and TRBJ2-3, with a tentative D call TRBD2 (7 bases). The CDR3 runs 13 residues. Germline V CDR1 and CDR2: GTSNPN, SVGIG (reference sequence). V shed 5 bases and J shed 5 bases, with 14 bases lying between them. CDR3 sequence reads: CAWGTGGQDTQYF. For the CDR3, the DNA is TGTGCCTGGGGTACGGGGGGCCAAGATACGCAGTATTTT.

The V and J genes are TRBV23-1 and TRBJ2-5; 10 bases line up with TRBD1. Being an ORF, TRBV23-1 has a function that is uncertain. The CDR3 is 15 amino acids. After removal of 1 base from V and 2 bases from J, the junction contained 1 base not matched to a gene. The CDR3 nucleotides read TGCGCCAGCAGTCAATGGGACAGGGGTCAAGAGACCCAGTACTTC. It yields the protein CASSQWDRGQETQYF.

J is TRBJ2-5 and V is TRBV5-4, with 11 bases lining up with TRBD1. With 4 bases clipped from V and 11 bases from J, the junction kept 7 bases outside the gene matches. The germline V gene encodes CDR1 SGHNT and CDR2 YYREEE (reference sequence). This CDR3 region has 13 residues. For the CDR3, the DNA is TGTGCCAGCAGCCCGGGACAGGGGGGGGAGCAGTACTTC. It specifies CASSPGQGGEQYF.

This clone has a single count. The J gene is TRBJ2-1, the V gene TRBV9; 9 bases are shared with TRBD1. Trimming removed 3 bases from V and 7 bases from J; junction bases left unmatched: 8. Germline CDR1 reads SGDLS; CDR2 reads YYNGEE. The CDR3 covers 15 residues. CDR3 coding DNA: TGTGCCAGCAGCGAGTGGGGACAGGGTCTAAATGAGCAGTTCTTC. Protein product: CASSEWGQGLNEQFF.

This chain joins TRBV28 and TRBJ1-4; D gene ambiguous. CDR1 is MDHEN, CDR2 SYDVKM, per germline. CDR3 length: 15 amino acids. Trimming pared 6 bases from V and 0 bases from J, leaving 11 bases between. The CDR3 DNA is TGTGCCAGCAGAACCCCGGGAGCAACTAATGAAAAACTGTTTTTT. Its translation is CASRTPGATNEKLFF.

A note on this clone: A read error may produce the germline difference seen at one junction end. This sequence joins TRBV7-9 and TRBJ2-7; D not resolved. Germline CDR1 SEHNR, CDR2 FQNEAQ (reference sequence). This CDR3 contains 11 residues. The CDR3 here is CASSAAYEQYF. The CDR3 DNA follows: TGTGCCAGCAGCGCCGCCTACGAGCAATACTTC.

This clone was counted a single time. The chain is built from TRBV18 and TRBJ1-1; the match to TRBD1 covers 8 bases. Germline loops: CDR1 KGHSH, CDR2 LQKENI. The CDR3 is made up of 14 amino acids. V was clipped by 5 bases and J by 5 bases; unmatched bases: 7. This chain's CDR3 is CASSGYRGDTEAFF. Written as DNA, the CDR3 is TGTGCCAGCTCAGGGTACAGGGGGGATACTGAAGCTTTCTTT.

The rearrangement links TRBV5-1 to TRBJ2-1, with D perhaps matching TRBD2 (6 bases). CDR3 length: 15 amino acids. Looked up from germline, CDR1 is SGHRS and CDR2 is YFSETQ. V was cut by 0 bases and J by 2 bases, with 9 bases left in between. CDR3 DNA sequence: TGCGCCAGCAGCTTGGGACTAGATACCTACAATGAGCAGTTCTTC. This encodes CASSLGLDTYNEQFF.